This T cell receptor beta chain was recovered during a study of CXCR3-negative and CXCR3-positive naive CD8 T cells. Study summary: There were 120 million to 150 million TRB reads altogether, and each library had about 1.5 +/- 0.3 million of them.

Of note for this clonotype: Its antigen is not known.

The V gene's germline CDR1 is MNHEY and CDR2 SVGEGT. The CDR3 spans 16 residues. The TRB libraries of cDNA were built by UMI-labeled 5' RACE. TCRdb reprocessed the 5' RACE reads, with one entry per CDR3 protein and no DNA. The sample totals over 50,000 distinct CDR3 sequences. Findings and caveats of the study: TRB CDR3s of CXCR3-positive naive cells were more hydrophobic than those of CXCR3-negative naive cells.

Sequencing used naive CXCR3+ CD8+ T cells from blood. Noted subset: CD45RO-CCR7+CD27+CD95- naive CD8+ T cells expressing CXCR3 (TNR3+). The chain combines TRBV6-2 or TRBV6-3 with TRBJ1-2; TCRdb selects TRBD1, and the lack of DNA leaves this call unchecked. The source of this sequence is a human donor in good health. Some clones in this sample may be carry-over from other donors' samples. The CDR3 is CASSSPEERGIYGYTF.